These T cell receptor beta chains were read from a single sample in a study of T cell repertoires in cytomegalovirus infection. TCRdb reprocessed the reads with MiXCR, giving one entry per CDR3 protein. The sample lists 510,000 or so distinct CDR3 sequences, approximately 25% occurring once. Material for sequencing was PBMCs. The receptor source for this set is a human donor in good health (CMV status not recorded). Some clones in this sample may be carry-over from other donors' samples. Both conserved end residues are part of each CDR3. The D gene is left open where the match is weak. Expanded clones get a size class; other rows say once, few or many, or leave the size out.

CDR3nt	CDR3aa	abundance	j_gene	d_gene	v_gene
TGCAGTGCCAGACCCGGACTAGCGGGAACCGGTGAGCAGTTCTTC	CSARPGLAGTGEQFF	.	TRBJ2-1	TRBD2	TRBV20-1
TGTGCCAGCAGTTTACTTCCAGGGTCGGCTGAAAAACTGTTTTTT	CASSLLPGSAEKLFF	few	TRBJ1-4	.	TRBV12-3/TRBV12-4
TGTGCCAGCAGTTACCAGGAAGGGATAATGAACACTGAAGCTTTCTTT	CASSYQEGIMNTEAFF	.	TRBJ1-1	.	TRBV6-6
TGTGCCAGCAGCTTAGATCATGAGGGACTGAACACTGAAGCTTTCTTT	CASSLDHEGLNTEAFF	few	TRBJ1-1	.	TRBV11-2
TGTGCCAGCAGCCTGACAGTATTGAACACTGAAGCTTTCTTT	CASSLTVLNTEAFF	many	TRBJ1-1	.	TRBV7-2
TGCGCCAGCAGCAGCTTAGCGGGAGCGCCCGGAGAGACCCAGTACTTC	CASSSLAGAPGETQYF	few	TRBJ2-5	TRBD2	TRBV5-1
TGTGCCAGCAGCTCCCCGGGACAGAATAGCAATCAGCCCCAGCATTTT	CASSSPGQNSNQPQHF	many	TRBJ1-5	TRBD1	TRBV7-9
TGTGCCAGTAACTGGGACGGCCCTGGGTTTCAGCCCCAGCATTTT	CASNWDGPGFQPQHF	once	TRBJ1-5	.	TRBV19
TGTGCCAGCAAGGGCGGGGAGGCTGGCTACACCTTC	CASKGGEAGYTF	.	TRBJ1-2	.	TRBV6-2/TRBV6-3
TGTGCCAGCAGACCGGGACTTGTCATGGAGCAGTTCTTC	CASRPGLVMEQFF	.	TRBJ2-1	.	TRBV6-6
TGCGCCAGCAGTGATCCCAATAGGCTAGCGGGAGGATACAATGAGCAGTTCTTC	CASSDPNRLAGGYNEQFF	.	TRBJ2-1	TRBD2	TRBV10-1
TGTGCCAGCAGCCCCTCCCTGACAGAAATAAGCTATGGCTACACCTTC	CASSPSLTEISYGYTF	few	TRBJ1-2	.	TRBV7-8
TGTGCCAGCAAGGGGACTAGCGCACACAATGAGCAGTTCTTC	CASKGTSAHNEQFF	.	TRBJ2-1	TRBD2	TRBV27
TGTGCCATCAGCCAAAGCGGGGGGGAGAGGCAAGAGACCCAGTACTTC	CAISQSGGERQETQYF	few	TRBJ2-5	TRBD2	TRBV10-3
TGTGCCAGTAGCCGCATGACAGGGGGTTTGGAAGGTCAGCCCCAGCATTTT	CASSRMTGGLEGQPQHF	.	TRBJ1-5	TRBD1	TRBV19
TGCAGTGCCCGGAGTGTGGGCACCGGGGAGCTGTTTTTT	CSARSVGTGELFF	.	TRBJ2-2	.	TRBV20-1
TGTGCCAGCAGCTTAGAGGTCGGACTAGCGGGAGGGCCCACAGATACGCAGTATTTT	CASSLEVGLAGGPTDTQYF	.	TRBJ2-3	TRBD2	TRBV11-2
TGTGCCAGCAGCTTTGGGGCAGGGGCAGAGACCCAGTACTTC	CASSFGAGAETQYF	many	TRBJ2-5	.	TRBV7-2
TGTGCCAGCAGCTTAGGAAGCGCTAGCGGCTCCTACGAGCAGTACTTC	CASSLGSASGSYEQYF	many	TRBJ2-7	TRBD2	TRBV7-2
TGTGCCAGCAGCTTAGAAATAGGACAGACTGAAGCTTTCTTT	CASSLEIGQTEAFF	few	TRBJ1-1	.	TRBV7-8
TGTGCCACCAGCTCAGGGACTAGCGGACCCCCTGAGACCCAGTACTTC	CATSSGTSGPPETQYF	few	TRBJ2-5	TRBD2	TRBV15
TGCAGTGCCTCTAGGGACAGGGTCTCACCCCTCCACTTT	CSASRDRVSPLHF	.	TRBJ1-6	TRBD1	TRBV20-1
TGTGCCATCAGTGAGCCCCTCAGGCGGGAGGTCTACGAGCAGTACTTC	CAISEPLRREVYEQYF	few	TRBJ2-7	TRBD2	TRBV10-3
TGTGCCAGCAGTTTAGCGGGGGCGACTACTTATGGCTACACCTTC	CASSLAGATTYGYTF	.	TRBJ1-2	.	TRBV12-3/TRBV12-4
TGTGCCAGCAGCTTAGGGTCAACTAGCGGGCCGTCCTACGAGCAGTACTTC	CASSLGSTSGPSYEQYF	many	TRBJ2-7	TRBD2	TRBV7-2
TGTGCCAGCAGCTTTTTTGGAAACACTGAAGCTTTCTTT	CASSFFGNTEAFF	.	TRBJ1-1	.	TRBV7-9
TGTGCCAGCAGTTTGAGTTCGGGACGGATCTATGGCTACACCTTC	CASSLSSGRIYGYTF	.	TRBJ1-2	.	TRBV28
TGTGCCACCGAACCACAGGTGGGATCACCCCTCCACTTT	CATEPQVGSPLHF	few	TRBJ1-6	.	TRBV6-2/TRBV6-3
TGTGCCAGCAGTTTGAGAAAACTGTTTTTT	CASSLRKLFF	many	TRBJ1-4	.	TRBV12-3/TRBV12-4
TGTGCCAGCGAGGCGTACGCGGGAGTGGGAAATGAGCAGTTCTTC	CASEAYAGVGNEQFF	.	TRBJ2-1	TRBD2	TRBV9
TGTGCCAGTAGTAGTTCTAGCGGGGGGTACAATGAGCAGTTCTTC	CASSSSSGGYNEQFF	few	TRBJ2-1	TRBD2	TRBV19
TGTGCCAGCAGCCTCTGGGGGAAGCCCATGAACACTGAAGCTTTCTTT	CASSLWGKPMNTEAFF	many	TRBJ1-1	.	TRBV6-2/TRBV6-3
TGTGCCAGCAGCGGAACAGGGAGGGCTGAAGCTTTCTTT	CASSGTGRAEAFF	many	TRBJ1-1	.	TRBV7-2
TGTGCCATCCAAAGGGATGGCTACACCTTC	CAIQRDGYTF	few	TRBJ1-2	.	TRBV2
TGTGCCAGCAGCCAACCCCGGGGAGATACGCAGTATTTT	CASSQPRGDTQYF	.	TRBJ2-3	.	TRBV3-1
TGTGCCAGCAGTTGGTTAGTCCAAGAGACCCAGTACTTC	CASSWLVQETQYF	few	TRBJ2-5	.	TRBV12-3/TRBV12-4
TGTGCCAGCAGCCAAGGGACAGGGGGCGAGAATGAGCAGTTCTTC	CASSQGTGGENEQFF	.	TRBJ2-1	TRBD1	TRBV7-3
TGCGCCAGCAGCCAAGCCAGGGCCACTAGCACAGATACGCAGTATTTT	CASSQARATSTDTQYF	.	TRBJ2-3	.	TRBV4-3
TGTGCCAGCACCAGGCTGCCCAGCTCCTACAATGAGCAGTTCTTC	CASTRLPSSYNEQFF	few	TRBJ2-1	.	TRBV28
TGTGCCAGCCGACTTGGTGAGGCCTCCGAAGCTTTCTTT	CASRLGEASEAFF	few	TRBJ1-1	.	TRBV18
TGCAGCGTTGGAGGGGTGGTTAATGGCTACACCTTC	CSVGGVVNGYTF	many	TRBJ1-2	.	TRBV29-1
TGTGCCAGCAGCCAATTCAGCGGGGGAGGTAAAAACATTCAGTACTTC	CASSQFSGGGKNIQYF	few	TRBJ2-4	TRBD2	TRBV14
TGTGCCAGCAGGGGAGGATCGGGACTAGAGAATGAGCAGTTCTTC	CASRGGSGLENEQFF	.	TRBJ2-1	TRBD2	TRBV6-1
TGCGCCAGCAGCCAAGAACCGGGGGAAAGCTCTGGAAACACCATATATTTT	CASSQEPGESSGNTIYF	many	TRBJ1-3	.	TRBV4-1
TGCAGTGCCCGGCGTAGTGGACTCTACAATGAGCAGTTCTTC	CSARRSGLYNEQFF	.	TRBJ2-1	.	TRBV20-1
TGTGCCAGCAGTTTTCAGCGGGAAAGGACAGATACGCAGTATTTT	CASSFQRERTDTQYF	few	TRBJ2-3	TRBD2	TRBV28
TGTGCCAGCAGCCCCCGTCCCGGGACTTTTTCGAGCTCCTACGAGCAGTACTTC	CASSPRPGTFSSSYEQYF	many	TRBJ2-7	.	TRBV7-2
TGTGCCAGCAGCTTAAGTCGGAAGAACACCGGGGAGCTGTTTTTT	CASSLSRKNTGELFF	few	TRBJ2-2	.	TRBV7-9
TGTGCCAGCAGTTTATCCCCCTTAGGGATAGCAAACATTCAGTACTTC	CASSLSPLGIANIQYF	.	TRBJ2-4	.	TRBV28
TGCGCCAGCAGCCAAGGCCCGGTGACCCACGATACGTGGGAGACCCAGTACTTC	CASSQGPVTHDTWETQYF	.	TRBJ2-5	.	TRBV4-3
TGCGCCAGCAGCCAAGATTTTGAGCGTGTCGGGCAGGCGCAGTATTTT	CASSQDFERVGQAQYF	few	TRBJ2-3	.	TRBV4-3
TGTGCCAGCAGCTTAGACCCTCTAGCGCCGTGGGAGACCCAGTACTTC	CASSLDPLAPWETQYF	many	TRBJ2-5	.	TRBV7-2
TGTGCCAGCGGGCCGATAGTGAACACCGGGGAGCTGTTTTTT	CASGPIVNTGELFF	many	TRBJ2-2	.	TRBV7-2